The 28 T cell receptor beta chains listed next were all sequenced from one sample in a study of cytomegalovirus exposure and HLA in healthy donors. PCR was performed using 60 Vbeta and 13 Jbeta primers. Profiled with immunoSEQ multiplex PCR; TCRdb holds only in-frame clones, not every one. The sample shows under 150,000 clones, approximately 84% of them seen only once. The sequenced sample consisted of PBMCs. Every receptor here comes from a man aged 30 to 39 in good health and CMV-seropositive.

CDR3 sequence reads: CASSPRVAEAFF. In nucleotides, the CDR3 is TGTGCCAGCAGTCCGAGGGTGGCTGAAGCTTTCTTT. The chain joins TRBV28 to TRBJ1-1; D is unclear. V lost 5 bases, J lost 6 bases, and 10 bases lay in between. This CDR3 spans 12 amino acids. Germline V lookup: CDR1 MDHEN, CDR2 SYDVKM.

This clone showed up just a few times. The rearrangement joins TRBV14 to TRBJ1-4; 10 nucleotides agree with TRBD1. The CDR3 is 16 residues long. Looked up from germline, CDR1 is SGHDN and CDR2 is FVKESK. After removal of 3 bases from V and 8 bases from J, the junction contained 9 bases not matched to a gene. The CDR3 DNA reads as TGTGCCAGCAGCCAGAGAGGGACAGGGGTTGGGGAAAAACTGTTTTTT. Encoded protein: CASSQRGTGVGEKLFF.

The rearrangement joins TRBV15 to TRBJ1-1, with 7 bases lining up with TRBD1. Germline CDR1 reads LNHNV; CDR2 reads YYDKDF (reference sequence). CDR3 length: 12 residues. V was pared by 5 bases and J by 8 bases, with 5 bases of the junction left unmatched. The CDR3 nucleotides are TGTGCCACCAGCGGATCACAGGGGGAAGCTTTCTTT. This codes for CATSGSQGEAFF.

The V and J genes are TRBV5-1 and TRBJ2-1, with 7 bases that match TRBD2. Trimming removed 2 bases from V and 3 bases from J; junction bases left unmatched: 2. The germline V gene encodes CDR1 SGHRS and CDR2 YFSETQ. The CDR3 loop spans 14 amino acids. CDR3 bases: TGCGCCAGCAGCTTTGGGGGGGGCTACAATGAGCAGTTCTTC. This sequence encodes CASSFGGGYNEQFF.

The chain couples TRBV9 to TRBJ2-1; D is ambiguous. CDR3 length: 11 residues. The germline V gene has CDR1 SGDLS and CDR2 YYNGEE. V was trimmed by 3 bases and J by 6 bases, leaving 4 bases between them. CDR3 bases: TGTGCCAGCAGCGCCGGCAATGAGCAGTTCTTC. Translated: CASSAGNEQFF.

The chain links TRBV5-1 to TRBJ2-3, with 10 bases fitting TRBD1. Germline V gene sequence: CDR1 SGHRS, CDR2 YFSETQ. The CDR3 spans 18 residues. The V and J ends lost 3 bases and 1 base, in that order; junction bases with no gene match: 11. The CDR3 region is CASSSTAWTGGGTDTQYF. Here the CDR3 DNA reads TGCGCCAGCAGCTCAACCGCGTGGACAGGGGGTGGCACAGATACGCAGTATTTT. The full variable domain, rest sourced from reference TRBV5-1 and TRBJ2-3, is KAGVTQTPRYLIKTRGQQVTLSCSPISGHRSVSWYQQTPGQGLQFLFEYFSETQRNKGNFPGRFSGRQFSNSRSEMNVSTLELGDSALYLCASSSTAWTGGGTDTQYFGPGTRLTVL.

J is TRBJ2-7 and V is TRBV11-3; 7 bases fit TRBD1. This CDR3 is 15 amino acids long. CDR1 SGHNT and CDR2 YENEEA come from the germline V gene. After removal of 6 bases from V and 4 bases from J, the junction contained 12 bases not matched to a gene. The DNA for the CDR3 is TGTGCCAGCAGTTCAAGCAGGGGGAGCCGTTACGAGCAGTACTTC. The encoded protein is CASSSSRGSRYEQYF.

The rearrangement links TRBV2 to TRBJ2-1; D unresolved. Trimming removed 4 bases from V and 0 bases from J, with 7 bases in between. CDR1 is SNHLY and CDR2 is FYNNEI in the germline V gene. This CDR3 is built from 14 residues. CDR3 nucleotides: TGTGCCAGCAGTGGTCGGTTCTCCTACAATGAGCAGTTCTTC. Encoded protein: CASSGRFSYNEQFF.

The rearrangement joins TRBV28 to TRBJ1-2; unclear D gene. CDR1 and CDR2 from the germline V gene are MDHEN and SYDVKM. V was clipped by 7 bases and J by 8 bases, with 17 bases between them. The CDR3 has 13 residues. CDR3 in amino acids: CASTLTRGVGYTF. Written as DNA, the CDR3 is TGTGCCAGCACCCTTACCCGGGGTGTGGGCTACACCTTC.

This chain connects TRBV19 to TRBJ1-2; 7 bases match TRBD1. CDR1 is LNHDA, CDR2 SQIVND, per germline (reference sequence). The CDR3 extends over 14 amino acids. The V segment lost 2 bases and the J segment 8 bases; nucleotides outside the gene matches: 8. The CDR3: CASSIPGGSFGYTF. The CDR3 DNA is TGTGCCAGTAGTATACCAGGGGGTTCCTTCGGCTACACCTTC.

The chain links TRBV11-1 to TRBJ1-1; D remains ambiguous. V was trimmed by 5 bases and J by 0 bases, leaving 10 bases between them. The CDR3 extends over 14 amino acids. Germline V CDR1 and CDR2: SGHAT, FQDESV (reference sequence). The CDR3 here is CASSPRQMNTEAFF. The CDR3 DNA follows: TGTGCCAGCAGCCCCCGACAAATGAACACTGAAGCTTTCTTT.

This rearrangement joins TRBV2 to TRBJ2-5; possibly TRBD2 for D (5 bases). CDR1 is SNHLY and CDR2 is FYNNEI in the germline V gene. V was shortened by 11 bases and J by 1 base, with 11 bases between the two germline ends. The CDR3 extends over 12 amino acids. The CDR3 reads CAGGWSQETQYF. In DNA, the CDR3 is TGTGCCGGAGGATGGTCCCAAGAGACCCAGTACTTC.

The V call is TRBV30, the J call TRBJ1-3; D gene ambiguous. This CDR3 is 12 amino acids long. CDR1 is GTSNPN and CDR2 is SVGIG in the germline V gene (reference sequence). The ends were cut back, 0 bases at V and 8 bases at J, with 8 bases in the middle. The CDR3 protein is CAWSVVTDTIYF. Written as DNA, the CDR3 is TGTGCCTGGAGTGTCGTGACTGACACCATATATTTT.

The rearrangement links TRBV29-1 to TRBJ1-4, with D tentatively TRBD1 (6 bases). The germline CDR1 and CDR2 sequences are SQVTM and ANQGSEA. Trimming pared 7 bases from V and 0 bases from J, leaving 9 bases between. The CDR3 loop spans 13 amino acids. The CDR3 coding sequence is TGCAGCGCTGGGACATCAACTAATGAAAAACTGTTTTTT. Encoded protein: CSAGTSTNEKLFF.

V usage is TRBV5-4 and J usage is TRBJ2-2, with D hard to call. CDR3 size: 16 residues. The V gene lost 0 bases and the J gene lost 5 bases, with 14 bases spanning the gap. Germline values: CDR1 SGHNT, CDR2 YYREEE (reference sequence). CDR3 DNA sequence: TGTGCCAGCAGCTTGGCACTCTCGTCTCGGACCGGGGAGCTGTTTTTT. Its protein product is CASSLALSSRTGELFF.

The chain has TRBV2 and TRBJ1-3; D gene uncertain. CDR1 SNHLY and CDR2 FYNNEI come from the germline V gene. The length of the CDR3 is 12 residues. V gave up 3 bases and J gave up 4 bases, with 4 bases separating them. In DNA form, the CDR3 reads TGTGCCAGCAGTGATCGGGGAAACACCATATATTTT. This gives the protein CASSDRGNTIYF.

The gene calls are TRBV9 and TRBJ1-5; 7 bases fit TRBD1. Germline CDR1 is SGDLS and CDR2 is YYNGEE. This CDR3 has 14 residues. Germline trimming cut 3 bases from V and 4 bases from J; bases unmatched to any gene: 4. The CDR3 spells CASSEGTANQPQHF. CDR3 bases: TGTGCCAGCAGCGAGGGGACAGCAAATCAGCCCCAGCATTTT.

The V gene is TRBV19, the J gene TRBJ1-4, with no clear D. The germline gives CDR1 LNHDA, CDR2 SQIVND (reference sequence). Trimming removed 5 bases at V and 5 bases at J, with 9 bases between. The CDR3 loop spans 13 amino acids. The CDR3 bases are TGTGCCAGTAGTCAGGTGATAAATGAAAAACTGTTTTTT. Its protein product is CASSQVINEKLFF.

The chain has TRBV7-9 and TRBJ2-7; a weak D match, TRBD1 (6 bases). The germline V gene has CDR1 SEHNR and CDR2 FQNEAQ (reference sequence). The length of the CDR3 is 15 residues. V lost 1 base and J 2 bases, leaving 12 bases between the germline ends. CDR3 DNA sequence: TGTGCCAGCAGCTTAGGGGGGCAGGGTACCTACGAGCAGTACTTC. It yields the protein CASSLGGQGTYEQYF.

This rearrangement joins TRBV27 to TRBJ1-5; tentative D call: TRBD1 (5 bases). Trimming left V 5 bases short and J 7 bases short, with 18 bases between. The germline gives CDR1 MNHEY, CDR2 SMNVEV (reference sequence). The CDR3 is 15 residues long. The CDR3 DNA reads as TGTGCCAGCAGTGGGGGATCGGCTCGGGAGCAGCCCCAGCATTTT. As protein: CASSGGSAREQPQHF.

This CDR3 is CASSRTTSAGKETQYF. The CDR3 DNA sequence: TGCGCCAGCAGCCGGACTACTAGCGCCGGGAAAGAGACCCAGTACTTC. The V gene is TRBV4-1, the J gene TRBJ2-5; the match to TRBD2 covers 7 bases. This CDR3 has 16 residues. The trim removed 4 bases at V and 3 bases at J, leaving 11 bases unmatched. The germline CDR1 and CDR2 sequences are MGHRA and YSYEKL.

The J gene is TRBJ2-7, the V gene TRBV19; 7 positions match TRBD1. V shed 6 bases and J 1 base; nucleotides not matched to a gene: 6. Germline-derived CDR1 and CDR2 are LNHDA and SQIVND (reference sequence). The CDR3 consists of 14 residues. CDR3 bases: TGTGCCAGTAGCTTAACACAGGGGTCCTACGAGCAGTACTTC. Protein product: CASSLTQGSYEQYF.

The rearrangement uses TRBV28 and TRBJ2-1, with 7 bases identical to TRBD1. Germline V CDR1 and CDR2: MDHEN, SYDVKM. J gave up 5 bases and V 6 bases, and 10 bases lay outside the gene matches. This CDR3 region has 15 residues. CDR3 DNA: TGTGCCAGCAGCCCTACAGGGGCTCCCCACAATGAGCAGTTCTTC. Residues: CASSPTGAPHNEQFF.

The V gene is TRBV28, the J gene TRBJ1-2; unclear D gene. Trimming stripped 7 bases from V and 2 bases from J, with 23 bases between. The CDR3 runs to 17 residues. Germline assignment: CDR1 MDHEN and CDR2 SYDVKM. Here the CDR3 reads CASITQNWALRNYGYTF. Here the CDR3 DNA reads TGTGCCAGCATTACCCAAAACTGGGCCCTTAGGAACTATGGCTACACCTTC.

J is TRBJ2-2 and V is TRBV9; the match to TRBD2 covers 11 bases. This CDR3 comprises 16 residues. Germline-derived CDR1 and CDR2 are SGDLS and YYNGEE. The trim removed 3 bases at V and 4 bases at J, leaving 5 bases unmatched. CDR3 loop: CASSERTSGPTGELFF. The CDR3 DNA sequence: TGTGCCAGCAGCGAAAGGACTAGCGGGCCCACCGGGGAGCTGTTTTTT.

The chain uses TRBV28 and TRBJ2-7; TRBD2 might be the D (6 bases). The CDR3 covers 15 residues. Trimming left V 5 bases short and J 7 bases short, with 21 bases between. Germline CDR1 is MDHEN and CDR2 is SYDVKM. CDR3 in DNA: TGTGCCAGCAGTAACCTCGACTTGAGGGCGGGGGAGCAGTACTTC. Translating it yields CASSNLDLRAGEQYF.

This rearrangement joins TRBV28 to TRBJ1-1; D not certain. CDR1 is MDHEN, CDR2 SYDVKM, per germline. Trimming stripped 6 bases from V and 4 bases from J, with 15 bases between. CDR3 length: 14 residues. The CDR3 sequence: CASRASAGGTEAFF. Here the CDR3 DNA reads TGTGCCAGCAGGGCTTCGGCCGGAGGCACTGAAGCTTTCTTT.

The V gene is TRBV4-1, the J gene TRBJ2-5; unclear D gene. This CDR3 comprises 15 residues. With 0 bases removed from V and 5 bases from J, the gap between germline ends came to 13 bases. Germline CDR1 is MGHRA and CDR2 is YSYEKL. The CDR3 coding sequence is TGCGCCAGCAGCCAAGATCCGGTGACGACTGAGACCCAGTACTTC. The encoded protein is CASSQDPVTTETQYF.